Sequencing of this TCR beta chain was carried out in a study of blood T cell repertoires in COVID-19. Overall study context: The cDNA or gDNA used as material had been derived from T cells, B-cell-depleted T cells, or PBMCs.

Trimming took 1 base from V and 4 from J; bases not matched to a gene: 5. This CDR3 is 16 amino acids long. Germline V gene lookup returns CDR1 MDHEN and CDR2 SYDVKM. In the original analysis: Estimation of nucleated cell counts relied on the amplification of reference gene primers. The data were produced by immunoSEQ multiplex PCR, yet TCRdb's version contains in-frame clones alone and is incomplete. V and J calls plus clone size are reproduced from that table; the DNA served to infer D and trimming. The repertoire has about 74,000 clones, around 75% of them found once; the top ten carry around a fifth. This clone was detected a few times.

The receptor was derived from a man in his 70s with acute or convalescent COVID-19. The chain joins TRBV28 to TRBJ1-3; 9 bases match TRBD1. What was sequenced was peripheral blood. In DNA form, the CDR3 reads TGTGCCAGCAGTTTATCACAGGGGGCGAGGGGAAACACCATATATTTT. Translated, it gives CASSLSQGARGNTIYF.